This T cell receptor (beta chain) was captured by sequencing in a study of persistence of HIV-infected CD4 T cells. Study observations and caveats: Antigen-responding cells were enriched for degenerate expanded CDR3beta sequences.

This nonspecific control used anti-CD3/anti-CD28 bead stimulation of CD4+ T cells. Responding CD4+ T cells were sorted by upregulation of both CD40 ligand and CD69. The immunoSEQ assay was version 4, run in survey mode. Here immunoSEQ multiplex PCR was the method, and the copy in TCRdb shows in-frame clones only, minus some. The table records about 47,000 clones, approximately 90% of them present only once. As concerns this clone: The target antigen is unknown.

The germline V gene has CDR1 SGHRS and CDR2 YFSETQ. The CDR3 is 16 residues long. Trimming stripped 3 bases from V and 8 bases from J, with 20 bases between. The V call is TRBV5-1, the J call TRBJ1-4, with a tentative D call TRBD1 (6 bases). This TCR was sampled from an adult man with HIV who was CMV-seropositive. Sequenced here: CD4+ T cells sorted from PBMCs after roughly 18-hour stimulation, sampled from a patient who received antiretroviral therapy. As DNA, the CDR3 is TGCGCCAGCAGCTCTAGACAGGATAGTGGTAGCGAAAAACTGTTTTTT. As protein: CASSSRQDSGSEKLFF.